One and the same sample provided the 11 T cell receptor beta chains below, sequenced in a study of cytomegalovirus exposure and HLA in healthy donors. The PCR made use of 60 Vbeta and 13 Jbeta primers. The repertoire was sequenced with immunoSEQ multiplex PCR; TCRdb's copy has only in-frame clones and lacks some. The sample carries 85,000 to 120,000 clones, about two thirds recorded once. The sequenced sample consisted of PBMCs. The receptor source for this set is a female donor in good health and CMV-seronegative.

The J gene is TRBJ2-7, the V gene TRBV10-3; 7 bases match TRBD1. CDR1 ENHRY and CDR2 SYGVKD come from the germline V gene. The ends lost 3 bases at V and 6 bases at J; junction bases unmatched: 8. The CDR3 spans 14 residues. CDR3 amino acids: CAISDGTVTPEQYF. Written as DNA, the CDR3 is TGTGCCATCAGTGACGGGACAGTCACTCCCGAGCAGTACTTC.

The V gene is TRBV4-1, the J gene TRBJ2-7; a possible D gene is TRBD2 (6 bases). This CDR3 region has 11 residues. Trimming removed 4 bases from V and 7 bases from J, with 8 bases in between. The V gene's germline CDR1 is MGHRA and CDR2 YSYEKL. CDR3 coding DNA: TGCGCCAGCAGCCGCGGGACGGAGCAGTACTTC. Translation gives CASSRGTEQYF.

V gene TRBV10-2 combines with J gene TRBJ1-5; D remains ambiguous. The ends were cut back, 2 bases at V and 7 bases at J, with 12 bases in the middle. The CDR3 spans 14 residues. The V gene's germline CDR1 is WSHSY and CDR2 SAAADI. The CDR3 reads CASSERGGGQPQHF. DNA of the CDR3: TGCGCCAGCAGTGAGCGGGGAGGCGGACAGCCCCAGCATTTT.

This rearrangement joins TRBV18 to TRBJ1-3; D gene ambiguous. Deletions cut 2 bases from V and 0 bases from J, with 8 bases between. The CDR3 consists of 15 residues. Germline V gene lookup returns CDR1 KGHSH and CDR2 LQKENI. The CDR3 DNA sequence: TGTGCCAGCTCACCATGGACTGACTCTGGAAACACCATATATTTT. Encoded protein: CASSPWTDSGNTIYF.

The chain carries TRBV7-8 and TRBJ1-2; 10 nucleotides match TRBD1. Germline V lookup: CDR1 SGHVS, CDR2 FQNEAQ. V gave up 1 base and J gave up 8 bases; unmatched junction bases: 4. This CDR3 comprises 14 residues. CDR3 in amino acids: CASSLGQGAPGYTF. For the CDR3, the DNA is TGTGCCAGCAGCTTAGGACAGGGGGCGCCAGGCTACACCTTC.

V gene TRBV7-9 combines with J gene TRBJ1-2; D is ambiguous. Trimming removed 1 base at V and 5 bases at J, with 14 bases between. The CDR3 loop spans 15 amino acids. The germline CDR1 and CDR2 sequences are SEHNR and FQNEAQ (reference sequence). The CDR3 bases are TGTGCCAGCAGCTTAGATTATCATACTCTTTATGGCTACACCTTC. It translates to CASSLDYHTLYGYTF.

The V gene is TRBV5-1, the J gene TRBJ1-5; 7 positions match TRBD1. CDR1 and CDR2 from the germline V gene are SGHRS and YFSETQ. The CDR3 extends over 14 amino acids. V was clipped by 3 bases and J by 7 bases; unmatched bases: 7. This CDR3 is CASSSGQDGQPQHF. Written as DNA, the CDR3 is TGCGCCAGCAGCTCCGGACAGGACGGGCAGCCCCAGCATTTT.

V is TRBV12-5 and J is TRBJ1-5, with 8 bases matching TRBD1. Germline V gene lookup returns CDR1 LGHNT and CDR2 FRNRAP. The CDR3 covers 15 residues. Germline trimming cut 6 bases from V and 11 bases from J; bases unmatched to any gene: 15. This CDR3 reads CASGTGTGTGLAQHF. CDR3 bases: TGTGCTAGTGGCACGGGGACAGGCACAGGGTTGGCCCAGCATTTT.

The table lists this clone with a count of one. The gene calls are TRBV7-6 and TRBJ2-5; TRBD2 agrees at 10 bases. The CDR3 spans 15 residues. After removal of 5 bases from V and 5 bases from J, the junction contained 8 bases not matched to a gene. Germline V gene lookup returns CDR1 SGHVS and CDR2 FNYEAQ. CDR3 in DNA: TGTGCCAGCAGCACAAGCGGGAGGGCGGGGGAGACCCAGTACTTC. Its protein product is CASSTSGRAGETQYF.

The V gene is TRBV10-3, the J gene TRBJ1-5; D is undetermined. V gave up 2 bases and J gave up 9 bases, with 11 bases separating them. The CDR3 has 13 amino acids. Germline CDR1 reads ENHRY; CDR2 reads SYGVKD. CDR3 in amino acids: CAISENPTVPQHF. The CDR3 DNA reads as TGTGCCATCAGTGAGAATCCTACGGTGCCCCAGCATTTT.

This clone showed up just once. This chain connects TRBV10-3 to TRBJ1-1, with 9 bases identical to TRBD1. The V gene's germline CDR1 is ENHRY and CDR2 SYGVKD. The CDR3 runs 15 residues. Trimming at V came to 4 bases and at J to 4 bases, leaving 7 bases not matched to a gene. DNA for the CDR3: TGTGCCATCAGTGCGGGACAGGGCGGGAGCACTGAAGCTTTCTTT. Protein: CAISAGQGGSTEAFF.